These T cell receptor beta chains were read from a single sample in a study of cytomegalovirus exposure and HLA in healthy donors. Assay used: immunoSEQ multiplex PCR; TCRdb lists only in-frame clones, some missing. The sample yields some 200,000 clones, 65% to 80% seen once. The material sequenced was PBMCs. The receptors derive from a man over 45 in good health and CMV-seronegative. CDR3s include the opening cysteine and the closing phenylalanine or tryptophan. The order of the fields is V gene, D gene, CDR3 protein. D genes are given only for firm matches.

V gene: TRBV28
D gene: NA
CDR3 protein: CASSLGGSQNTEAFF

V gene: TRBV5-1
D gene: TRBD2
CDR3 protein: CASSLGGTSGSVETQYF

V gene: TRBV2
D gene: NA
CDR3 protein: CASSPRAINYGYTF

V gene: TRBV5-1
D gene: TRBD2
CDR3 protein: CASSPSGRAGGELFF

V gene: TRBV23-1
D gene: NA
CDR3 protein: CASTSRLSYEAFF

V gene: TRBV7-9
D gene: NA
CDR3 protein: CASSSLGPRHEQYF

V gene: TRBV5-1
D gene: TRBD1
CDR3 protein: CASREGEGAWYEQYF

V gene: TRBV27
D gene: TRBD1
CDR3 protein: CASSNDRVAGELFF

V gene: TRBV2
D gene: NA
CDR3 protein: CASRLQGFNYGYTF

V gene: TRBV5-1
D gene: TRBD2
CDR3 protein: CASSGGRAFGDEQFF

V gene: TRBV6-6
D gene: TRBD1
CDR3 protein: CASKKPGQNSYEQYF

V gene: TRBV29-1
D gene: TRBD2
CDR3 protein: CSGSSSGSYEQYF

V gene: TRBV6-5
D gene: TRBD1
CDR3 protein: CASSPRTGSYEQYF

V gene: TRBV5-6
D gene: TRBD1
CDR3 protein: CASSLRTGGEIDTQYF

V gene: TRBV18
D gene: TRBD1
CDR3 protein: CASSPGQGTYNEQFF

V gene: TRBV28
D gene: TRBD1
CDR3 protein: CASRTGQVPYGYTF

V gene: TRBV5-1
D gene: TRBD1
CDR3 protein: CASSSGQRSYEQYF

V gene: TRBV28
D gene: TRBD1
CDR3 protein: CASSSGQGAGGYTF

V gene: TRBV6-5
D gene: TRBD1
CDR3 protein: CASSSPQGANYGYTF

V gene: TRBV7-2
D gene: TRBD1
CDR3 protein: CASSWDRGGNSPLHF

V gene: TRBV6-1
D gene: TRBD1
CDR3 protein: CASSGTGGRTNYGYTF

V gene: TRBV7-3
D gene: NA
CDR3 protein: CASSLDGTNYGYTF

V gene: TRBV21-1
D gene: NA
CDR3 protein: CASSKWGAGGSGANVLTF

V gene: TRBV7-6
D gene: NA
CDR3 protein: CASSSGTLSYEQYF

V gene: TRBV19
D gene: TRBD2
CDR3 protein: CASSRTSGRSDTQYF

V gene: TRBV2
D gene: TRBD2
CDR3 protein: CASSVTSGRVYEQYF

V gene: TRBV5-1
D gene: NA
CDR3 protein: CASSLSPSGDTGELFF

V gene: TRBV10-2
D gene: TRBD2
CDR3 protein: CASSPTSGNTGELFF

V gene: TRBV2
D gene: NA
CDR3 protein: CASQTESSYNSPLHF

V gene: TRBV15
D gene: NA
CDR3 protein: CATSRELTRDEQFF

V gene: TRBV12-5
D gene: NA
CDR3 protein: CASGLDTISPTAYNEQFF

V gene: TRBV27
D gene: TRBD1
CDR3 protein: CASTQGVLGNSPLHF

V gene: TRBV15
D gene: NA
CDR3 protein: CATSRDWEGGNTIYF

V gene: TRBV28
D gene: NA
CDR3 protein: CASSPPATGFSNQPQHF

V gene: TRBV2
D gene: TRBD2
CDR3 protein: CASGQIGLAGGKKYF

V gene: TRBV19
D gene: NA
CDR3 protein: CASSIGPISNQPQHF

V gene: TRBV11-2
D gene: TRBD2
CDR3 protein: CASSLVPGTNVFNIQYF

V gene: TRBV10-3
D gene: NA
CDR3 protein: CAISEMGGSTDTQYF

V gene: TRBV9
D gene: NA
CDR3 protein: CASSVGGHFSTYEQYF

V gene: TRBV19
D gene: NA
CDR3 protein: CASSPGGTGLSPLHF

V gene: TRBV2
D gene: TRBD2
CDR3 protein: CAVGGAEYYEQYF

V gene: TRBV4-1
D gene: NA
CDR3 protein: CASSQGLVVRQFF

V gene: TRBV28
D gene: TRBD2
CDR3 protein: CALPTTTSGSTGELFF

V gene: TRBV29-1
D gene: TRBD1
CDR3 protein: CSVEIRTGGRHEQYF

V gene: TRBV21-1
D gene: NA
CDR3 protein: CASSKGEREGLLGEQFF